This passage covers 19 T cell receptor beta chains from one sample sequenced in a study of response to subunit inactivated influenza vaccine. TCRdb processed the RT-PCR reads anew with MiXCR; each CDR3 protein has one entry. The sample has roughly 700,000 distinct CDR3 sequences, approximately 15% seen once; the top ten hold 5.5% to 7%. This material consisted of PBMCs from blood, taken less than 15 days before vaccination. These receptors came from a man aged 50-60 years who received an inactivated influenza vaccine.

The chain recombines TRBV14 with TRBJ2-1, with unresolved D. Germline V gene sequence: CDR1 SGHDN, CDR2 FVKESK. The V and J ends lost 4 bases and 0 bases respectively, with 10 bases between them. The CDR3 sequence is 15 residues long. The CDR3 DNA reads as TGTGCCAGCAGCCTCATATTTAGCTCCTACAATGAGCAGTTCTTC. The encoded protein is CASSLIFSSYNEQFF.

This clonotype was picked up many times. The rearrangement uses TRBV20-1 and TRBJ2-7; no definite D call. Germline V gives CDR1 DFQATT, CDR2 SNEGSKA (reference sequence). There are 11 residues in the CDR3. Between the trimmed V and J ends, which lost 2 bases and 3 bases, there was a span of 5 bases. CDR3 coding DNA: TGCAGTGCTAGATCTGGCTACGAGCAGTACTTC. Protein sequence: CSARSGYEQYF.

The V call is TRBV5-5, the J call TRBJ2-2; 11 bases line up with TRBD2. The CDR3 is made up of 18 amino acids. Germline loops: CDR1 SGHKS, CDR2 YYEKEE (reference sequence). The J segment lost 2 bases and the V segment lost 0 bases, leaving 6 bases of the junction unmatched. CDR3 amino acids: CASSLVLAGGVNTGELFF. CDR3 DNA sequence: TGTGCCAGCAGCTTGGTTCTAGCGGGAGGCGTTAACACCGGGGAGCTGTTTTTT.

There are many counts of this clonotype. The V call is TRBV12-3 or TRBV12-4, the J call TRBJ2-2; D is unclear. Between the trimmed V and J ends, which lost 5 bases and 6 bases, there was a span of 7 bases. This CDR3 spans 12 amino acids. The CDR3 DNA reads TGTGCCAGCAGTGTCCAGCCCGGGGAGCTGTTTTTT. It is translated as CASSVQPGELFF.

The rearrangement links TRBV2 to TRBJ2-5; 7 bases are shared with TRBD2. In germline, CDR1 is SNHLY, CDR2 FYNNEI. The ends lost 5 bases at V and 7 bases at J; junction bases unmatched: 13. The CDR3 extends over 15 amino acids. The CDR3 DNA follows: TGTGCCAGCAGTTTTAGCGGGCCCAGGATTGGGACCCAGTACTTC. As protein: CASSFSGPRIGTQYF.

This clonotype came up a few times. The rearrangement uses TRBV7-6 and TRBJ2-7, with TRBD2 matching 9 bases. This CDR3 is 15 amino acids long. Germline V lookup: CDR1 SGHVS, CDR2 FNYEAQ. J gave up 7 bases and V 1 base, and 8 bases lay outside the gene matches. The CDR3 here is CASSLGVAGVEEQYF. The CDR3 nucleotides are TGTGCCAGCAGCTTAGGGGTAGCGGGGGTGGAAGAGCAGTACTTC. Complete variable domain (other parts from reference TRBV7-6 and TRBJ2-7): GAGVSQSPRYKVTKRGQDVALRCDPISGHVSLYWYRQALGQGPEFLTYFNYEAQQDKSGLPNDRFSAERPEGSISTLTIQRTEQRDSAMYRCASSLGVAGVEEQYFGPGTRLTVT.

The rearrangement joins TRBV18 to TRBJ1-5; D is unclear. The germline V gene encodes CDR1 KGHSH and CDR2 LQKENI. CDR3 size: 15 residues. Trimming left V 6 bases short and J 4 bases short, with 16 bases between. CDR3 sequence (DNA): TGTGCCAGCTCGTCTACAACGGTCCTGAATCAGCCCCAGCATTTT. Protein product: CASSSTTVLNQPQHF.

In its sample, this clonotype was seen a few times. The CDR3 DNA reads TGCAGTGCTAGAGTGAAGGACAGGGGTTATGGCTACACCTTC. Translated: CSARVKDRGYGYTF. The chain joins TRBV20-1 to TRBJ1-2, with 9 positions matching TRBD1. This CDR3 contains 14 residues. V gave up 1 base and J gave up 5 bases; unmatched junction bases: 5. CDR1 is DFQATT and CDR2 is SNEGSKA in the germline V gene (reference sequence).

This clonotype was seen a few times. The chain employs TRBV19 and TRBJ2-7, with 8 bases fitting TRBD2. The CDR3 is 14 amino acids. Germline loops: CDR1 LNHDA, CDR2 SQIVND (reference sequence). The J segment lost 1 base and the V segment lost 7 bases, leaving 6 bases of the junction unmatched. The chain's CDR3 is CASTPGGVSYEQYF. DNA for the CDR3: TGTGCCAGTACCCCGGGAGGGGTTTCCTACGAGCAGTACTTC.

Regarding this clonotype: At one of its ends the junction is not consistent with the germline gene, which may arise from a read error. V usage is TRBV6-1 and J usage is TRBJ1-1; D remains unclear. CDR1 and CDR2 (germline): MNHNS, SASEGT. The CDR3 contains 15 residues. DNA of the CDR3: TGTGCCAGGAGTGAGGGAGTTGTGCGTCGGCCTGAAGCTTTCTTT. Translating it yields CARSEGVVRRPEAFF.

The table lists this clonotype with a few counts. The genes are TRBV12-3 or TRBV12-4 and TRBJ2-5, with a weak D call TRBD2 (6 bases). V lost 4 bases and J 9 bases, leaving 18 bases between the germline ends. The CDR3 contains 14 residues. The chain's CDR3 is CASSWWGDQMAQYF. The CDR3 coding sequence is TGTGCCAGCAGTTGGTGGGGGGACCAGATGGCCCAGTACTTC.

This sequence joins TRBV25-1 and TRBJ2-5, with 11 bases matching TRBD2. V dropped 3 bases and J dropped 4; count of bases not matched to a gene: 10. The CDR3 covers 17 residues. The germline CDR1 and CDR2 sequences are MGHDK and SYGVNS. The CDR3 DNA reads TGTGCCAGCAGTGACATAGGCGGGCTAGCGGGAGGAGAGACCCAGTACTTC. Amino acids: CASSDIGGLAGGETQYF.

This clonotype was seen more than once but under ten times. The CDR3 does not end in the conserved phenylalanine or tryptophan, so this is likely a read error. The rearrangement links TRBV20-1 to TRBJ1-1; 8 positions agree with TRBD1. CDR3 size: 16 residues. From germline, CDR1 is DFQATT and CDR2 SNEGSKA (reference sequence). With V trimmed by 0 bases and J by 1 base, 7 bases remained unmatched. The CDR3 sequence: CSARDLQGAPNTEAFS. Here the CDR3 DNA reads TGCAGTGCTAGAGATTTGCAGGGGGCCCCGAACACTGAAGCTTTCTCT.

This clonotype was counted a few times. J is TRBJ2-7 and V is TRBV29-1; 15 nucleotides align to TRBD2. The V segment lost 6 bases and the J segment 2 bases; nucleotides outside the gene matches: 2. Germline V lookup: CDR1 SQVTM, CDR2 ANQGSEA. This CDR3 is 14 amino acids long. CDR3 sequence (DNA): TGCAGCGTACGGACTAGCGGGAGGGCCTACGAGCAGTACTTC. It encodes CSVRTSGRAYEQYF.

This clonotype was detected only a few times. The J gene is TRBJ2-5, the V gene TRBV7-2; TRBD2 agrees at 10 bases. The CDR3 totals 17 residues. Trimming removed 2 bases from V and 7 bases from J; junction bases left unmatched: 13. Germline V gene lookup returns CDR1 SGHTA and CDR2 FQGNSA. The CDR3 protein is CASSLSGSGGPAGTQYF. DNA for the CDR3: TGTGCCAGCAGCTTAAGTGGTAGCGGGGGGCCCGCCGGGACCCAGTACTTC.

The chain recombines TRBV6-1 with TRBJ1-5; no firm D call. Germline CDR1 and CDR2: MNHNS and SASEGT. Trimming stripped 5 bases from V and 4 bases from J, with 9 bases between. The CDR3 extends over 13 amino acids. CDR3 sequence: CASSRLENQPQHF. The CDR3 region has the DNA TGTGCCAGCAGTCGTCTAGAGAATCAGCCCCAGCATTTT.

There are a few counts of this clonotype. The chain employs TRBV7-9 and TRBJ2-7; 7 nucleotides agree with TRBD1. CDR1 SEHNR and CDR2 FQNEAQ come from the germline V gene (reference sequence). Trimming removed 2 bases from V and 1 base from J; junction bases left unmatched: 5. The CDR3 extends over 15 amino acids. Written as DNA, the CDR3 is TGTGCCAGCAGCTTAAATGGCAGGGGGTCCTACGAGCAGTACTTC. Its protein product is CASSLNGRGSYEQYF.

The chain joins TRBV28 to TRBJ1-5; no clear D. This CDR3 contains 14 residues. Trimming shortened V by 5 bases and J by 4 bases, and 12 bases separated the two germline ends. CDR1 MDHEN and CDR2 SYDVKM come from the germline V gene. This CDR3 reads CASSPVPRNQPQHF. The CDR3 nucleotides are TGTGCCAGCAGTCCCGTGCCGAGGAATCAGCCCCAGCATTTT. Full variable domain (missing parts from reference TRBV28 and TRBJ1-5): DVKVTQSSRYLVKRTGEKVFLECVQDMDHENMFWYRQDPGLGLRLIYFSYDVKMKEKGDIPEGYSVSREKKERFSLILESASTNQTSMYLCASSPVPRNQPQHFGDGTRLSIL.

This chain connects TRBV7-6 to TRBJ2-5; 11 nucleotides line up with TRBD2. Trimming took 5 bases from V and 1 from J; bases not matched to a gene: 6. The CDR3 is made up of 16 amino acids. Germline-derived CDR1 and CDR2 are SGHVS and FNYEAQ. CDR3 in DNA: TGTGCCAGCAGCCGCACCGGGACTAGCGGCCAAGAGACCCAGTACTTC. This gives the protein CASSRTGTSGQETQYF. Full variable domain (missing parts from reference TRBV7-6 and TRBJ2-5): GAGVSQSPRYKVTKRGQDVALRCDPISGHVSLYWYRQALGQGPEFLTYFNYEAQQDKSGLPNDRFSAERPEGSISTLTIQRTEQRDSAMYRCASSRTGTSGQETQYFGPGTRLLVL.